This T cell receptor beta chain emerged from a study of blood T cell repertoires in COVID-19. Turning to the study itself: Samples came from the United States, Italy and Spain, spanning acute and convalescent COVID-19. PBMCs, B-cell-depleted T cells, or T cells were the source of the cDNA or gDNA that made up the material.

The CDR3 covers 16 residues. Germline lookup yields CDR1 MGHRA and CDR2 YSYEKL. V dropped 2 bases and J dropped 7 bases, with 19 bases sitting between them. Some clones are missing from TCRdb's copy, which holds only in-frame ones; the method was immunoSEQ multiplex PCR. The sample comprises approximately 140,000 clones, approximately 80% of which are singletons, and 5.5% to 8% rests with the top ten. The chain links TRBV4-1 to TRBJ2-3; no clear D gene. The receptor was isolated from a human donor in a cohort sampled during active COVID-19. The specimen was peripheral blood. The CDR3 region has the DNA TGCGCCAGCAGCCAAATAAGAATAAGCCCTGACAATACGCAGTATTTT. It yields the protein CASSQIRISPDNTQYF.